The 7 T cell receptor beta chains given below trace back to one sample, sequenced in a study. TCRdb independently ran MiXCR on the 5' RACE reads; one entry per CDR3 protein. The data contain over 50,000 distinct CDR3 sequences, just under 30% of them singletons. The source material was tumor-infiltrating naive CD4+ T cells sorted from the breast tumor. Subset described: naive CD4+ T cells, CD4+CD45RA+CD25-. The receptors shown here come from a female donor with breast cancer.

This clonotype appeared a few times. V gene TRBV7-2 combines with J gene TRBJ2-3; D unclear. Trimming left V 5 bases short and J 6 bases short, with 9 bases between. Per the germline V gene, CDR1 is SGHTA and CDR2 is FQGNSA. This CDR3 comprises 12 residues. The DNA of the CDR3 is TGTGCCAGCAGCCGGTATGGGGATACGCAGTATTTT. Encoded protein: CASSRYGDTQYF.

This clonotype was picked up many times. This sequence joins TRBV7-2 and TRBJ1-4, with TRBD1 matching 7 bases. Trimming took 5 bases from V and 3 from J; bases not matched to a gene: 6. CDR3 length: 15 residues. The germline V gene has CDR1 SGHTA and CDR2 FQGNSA. The CDR3 nucleotides are TGTGCCAGCAGCCCGAGGACAGGATCTAATGAAAAACTGTTTTTT. Translation gives CASSPRTGSNEKLFF. Complete variable domain (other parts from reference TRBV7-2 and TRBJ1-4): GAGVSQSPSNKVTEKGKDVELRCDPISGHTALYWYRQSLGQGLEFLIYFQGNSAPDKSGLPSDRFSAERTGGSVSTLTIQRTQQEDSAVYLCASSPRTGSNEKLFFGSGTQLSVL.

This chain uses TRBV5-1 with TRBJ2-1; 10 bases agree with TRBD2. J gave up 6 bases and V 4 bases, and 10 bases lay outside the gene matches. The CDR3 covers 16 residues. CDR1 is SGHRS, CDR2 YFSETQ, per germline. CDR3 DNA sequence: TGCGCCAGCAGCGGGACGCTAGCGGGAGCTCTCAATGAGCAGTTCTTC. Encoded protein: CASSGTLAGALNEQFF.

The chain links TRBV20-1 to TRBJ2-7; weak D call: TRBD2 (5 bases). The CDR3 has 13 amino acids. CDR1 DFQATT and CDR2 SNEGSKA come from the germline V gene (reference sequence). V dropped 1 base and J dropped 3 bases, with 10 bases sitting between them. The CDR3 sequence is CSARGNRDYEQYF. In DNA, the CDR3 is TGCAGTGCTAGAGGGAACCGGGACTACGAGCAGTACTTC.

The gene calls are TRBV6-1 and TRBJ1-2, with 7 bases that match TRBD1. CDR3 size: 16 residues. Per the germline V gene, CDR1 is MNHNS and CDR2 is SASEGT. J was trimmed by 4 bases and V by 4 bases; bases with no gene match: 12. For the CDR3, the DNA is TGTGCCAGCAGTGGCCCCGAGACAGGGTCTACCTATGGCTACACCTTC. The encoded protein is CASSGPETGSTYGYTF.

The chain uses TRBV15 and TRBJ2-5, with D possibly TRBD2 on 7 matching bases. Trimming removed 1 base at V and 0 bases at J, with 12 bases between. Germline-derived CDR1 and CDR2 are LNHNV and YYDKDF (reference sequence). The length of the CDR3 is 16 residues. In DNA form, the CDR3 reads TGTGCCACCAGCAGAGGGGGAGGGGGGTACCAAGAGACCCAGTACTTC. Amino acid sequence: CATSRGGGGYQETQYF.

This clonotype was seen a few times. This chain connects TRBV3-1 to TRBJ2-1; D possibly corresponds to TRBD2 (6 bases). CDR1 LGHDT and CDR2 YNNKEL come from the germline V gene (reference sequence). V was clipped by 1 base and J by 8 bases, with 6 bases between them. The CDR3 runs to 12 residues. CDR3 DNA: TGTGCCAGCAGCCAAGTAGCGGATGAGCAGTTCTTC. Its translation: CASSQVADEQFF.